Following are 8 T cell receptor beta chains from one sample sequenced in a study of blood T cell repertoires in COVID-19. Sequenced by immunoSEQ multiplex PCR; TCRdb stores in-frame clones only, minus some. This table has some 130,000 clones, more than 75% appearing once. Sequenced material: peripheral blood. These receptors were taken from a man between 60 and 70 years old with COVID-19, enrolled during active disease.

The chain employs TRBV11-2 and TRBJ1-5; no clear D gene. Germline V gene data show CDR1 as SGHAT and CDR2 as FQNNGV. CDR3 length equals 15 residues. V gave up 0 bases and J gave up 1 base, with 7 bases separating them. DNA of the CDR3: TGTGCCAGCAGCTTAGACCAAGAGAGCAATCAGCCCCAGCATTTT. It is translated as CASSLDQESNQPQHF.

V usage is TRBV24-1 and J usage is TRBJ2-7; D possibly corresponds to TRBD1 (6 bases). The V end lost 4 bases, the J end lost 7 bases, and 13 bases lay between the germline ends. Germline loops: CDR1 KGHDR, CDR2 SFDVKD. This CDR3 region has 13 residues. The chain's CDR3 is CATSESDRLEQYF. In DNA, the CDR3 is TGTGCCACCAGTGAATCGGACAGATTGGAGCAGTACTTC.

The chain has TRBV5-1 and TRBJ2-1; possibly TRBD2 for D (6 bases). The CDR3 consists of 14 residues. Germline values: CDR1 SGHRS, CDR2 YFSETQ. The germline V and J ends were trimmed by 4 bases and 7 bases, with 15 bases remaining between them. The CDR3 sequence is CASSLSNSGNEQFF. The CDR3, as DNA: TGCGCCAGCAGCCTCTCGAACAGCGGGAATGAGCAGTTCTTC.

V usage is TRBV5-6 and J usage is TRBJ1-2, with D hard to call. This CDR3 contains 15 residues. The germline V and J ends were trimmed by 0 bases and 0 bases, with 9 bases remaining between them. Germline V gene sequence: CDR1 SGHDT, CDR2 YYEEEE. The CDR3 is CASSLVFGANYGYTF. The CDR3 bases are TGTGCCAGCAGCTTGGTGTTCGGGGCTAACTATGGCTACACCTTC.

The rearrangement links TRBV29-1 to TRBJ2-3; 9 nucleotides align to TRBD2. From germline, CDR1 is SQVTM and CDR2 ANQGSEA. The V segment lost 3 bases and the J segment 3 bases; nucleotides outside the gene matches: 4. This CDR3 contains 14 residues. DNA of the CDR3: TGCAGCGTTGAGCGGGAGGGAACTACAGATACGCAGTATTTT. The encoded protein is CSVEREGTTDTQYF.

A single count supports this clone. In nucleotides, the CDR3 is TGTGCCAGCACCAGCCCGGGGGGAAGTTTGACGGCTTTCTTT. It yields the protein CASTSPGGSLTAFF. The rearrangement uses TRBV11-2 and TRBJ1-1; D is possibly TRBD1 (5 bases). V lost 7 bases and J lost 11, with 23 bases in between. The germline gives CDR1 SGHAT, CDR2 FQNNGV. The CDR3 spans 14 residues. The full variable domain, rest sourced from reference TRBV11-2 and TRBJ1-1, is EAGVAQSPRYKIIEKRQSVAFWCNPISGHATLYWYQQILGQGPKLLIQFQNNGVVDDSQLPKDRFSAERLKGVDSTLKIQPAKLEDSAVYLCASTSPGGSLTAFFGQGTRLTVV.

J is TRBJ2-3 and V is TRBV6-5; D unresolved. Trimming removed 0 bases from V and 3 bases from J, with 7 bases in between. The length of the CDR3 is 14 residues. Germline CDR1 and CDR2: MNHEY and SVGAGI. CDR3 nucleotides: TGTGCCAGCAGTTACTCGAGGTCTACAGATACGCAGTATTTT. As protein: CASSYSRSTDTQYF.

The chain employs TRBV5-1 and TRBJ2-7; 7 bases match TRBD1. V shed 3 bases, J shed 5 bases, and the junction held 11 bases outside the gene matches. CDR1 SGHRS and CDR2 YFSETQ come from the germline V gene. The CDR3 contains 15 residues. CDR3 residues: CASSSPGTVENEQYF. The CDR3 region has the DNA TGCGCCAGCAGCTCACCCGGGACAGTGGAAAACGAGCAGTACTTC.